This entry describes one T cell receptor beta chain. Antigen: not known. This sample was included in a study of T cells in localized non-small cell lung cancer. Measured with immunoSEQ multiplex PCR; TCRdb has only the in-frame clones, and not every one. Seen here are tens of thousands of clones, 87% observed once, and the top ten hold roughly 15%. Study-level results: Uninvolved adjacent lung showed higher T cell clonality than tumor. Sequence data derive from only one tumor region, so heterogeneity remains possible. A median of about 58 of the top 100 tumor clones appeared in adjacent lung, which was paired and uninvolved. Overall survival was longer when the density of T cells in the blood was higher.

The CDR3 length is 14 residues. Germline loops: CDR1 SGHTS, CDR2 YDEGEE. The V and J ends lost 2 bases and 3 bases respectively, with 11 bases between them. This chain links TRBV5-8 with TRBJ1-2, with a tentative D call TRBD1 (5 bases). Specimen: peripheral blood, collected before any cancer treatment. The TCR comes from a man aged 40-75 years with stage I squamous cell lung carcinoma. The chain's CDR3 is CASSFSGAYYGYTF. The CDR3 nucleotides read TGTGCCAGCAGCTTCTCTGGGGCCTACTATGGCTACACCTTC.